The clone carrying this T cell receptor (beta chain) was counted once. These data are taken from a study of shared clonotypes between healthy human individuals. Per the original methods: Filtering was not the same, since immunoSEQ gave junction-only sequences without quality scores. Profiling relied on immunoSEQ multiplex PCR, and the TCRdb table lists in-frame clones only, not all of them. From that table come the V and J calls and clone size; the DNA was used to work out D and trimming. Of about 1.5 million clones listed, more than 95% were seen once; the top ten hold approximately 1.1%. Material for sequencing was naive CD4+ T cells sorted from blood. Subset here: CD45RA+ positively selected. The sequence derives from a man aged 25-45 years in good health.

The DNA for the CDR3 is TGTGCCATCAGTGAGTCGATAGGCAGGCTGAACACTGAAGCTTTCTTT. Its protein is CAISESIGRLNTEAFF. V gene TRBV10-3 combines with J gene TRBJ1-1; D call uncertain. Trimming stripped 0 bases from V and 0 bases from J, with 11 bases between. CDR3 length equals 16 residues. Per the germline V gene, CDR1 is ENHRY and CDR2 is SYGVKD.